Sequencing of this T cell receptor (beta chain) was carried out in a study (dated by TCRdb to between 2015 and 2016). With regard to the full study: The study examined whether tumor-infiltrating Tregs in breast cancer are drawn from blood Tregs or arise in situ by conversion from other CD4+ T cell subsets. The paper's findings and limits, for the study overall: The TCR alpha and beta sequences of tumor-infiltrating Tregs showed the greatest overlap with tumor naive CD4+ T cells, followed by blood naive CD4+ T cells. The validation in the larger cohort was limited to a single TCR beta V-J rearrangement instead of whole repertoires. Tumor memory CD4+ T cell TCR gene usage clustered with blood and lymph node memory CD4+ cells and lymph node naive CD4+ cells.

The memory CD4+ T cell population was isolated based on a CD4+CD45RO+CD25- phenotype. Tregs, naive and memory CD4+ T cells from tumor, blood and ipsilateral draining lymph nodes of a handful of breast cancer patients underwent full-length TCR alpha and beta sequencing. Tumor tissue and lymph nodes from ipsilateral axillary dissection were perfused with PBS, minced and digested with collagenase I and hyaluronidase. Ficoll density gradient centrifugation was used to isolate mononuclear cells from lymph nodes or from 50 to 60 ml of peripheral blood. A purity exceeding 90% was confirmed by FACS for the sorted cell populations. This clonotype was observed a handful of times. The clone's antigen remains unknown. There are no base qualities to consult, and no much larger clone falls within one base. Full-length TCR variable regions were amplified by 5' RACE PCR using constant-region reverse primers, and then by semi-nested PCR using Nested Universal Primer A. The ReliaPrep RNA Cell Miniprep System was used to extract total RNA, which was then reverse transcribed into 5'RACE-ready cDNA with the SMARTer RACE 5'/3' Kit. Multiplex adaptors were used to barcode the full-length TCR alpha and beta libraries, which were then sequenced on an Illumina MiSeq. The original pipeline was this. Sequencing data were pooled across the five patients for each of nine subset-tissue groups and compared by unsupervised clustering of TCR gene usage. The Morisita-Horn index was used to calculate repertoire similarity, with shared sequences weighted by how much each contributed to each repertoire. TCRdb trimmed public reads at Q25 via fastp, called clones via MiXCR and kept in-frame beta chains. CDR3 protein duplicates are merged, each entry listing the most common genes and DNA. These V and J calls derive from TCRdb rather than the authors' analysis. The sample table lists tens of thousands of distinct CDR3 sequences, roughly 29% of them with a count of one. Less than 4% of the sample is in the top ten clones.

The V end loses 0 bases and the J end loses 3 bases, and a stretch of 9 bases separates them. The CDR3 contains 15 residues, cysteine and phenylalanine counted. Only the CDR3 portion is preserved as DNA: 45 bases, with reading frame beginning at the first base. In the germline V gene (reference sequence), CDR1 corresponds to DFQATT and CDR2 to SNEGSKA. Sequencing input: memory CD4+ T cells sorted from a lymph node. The sample's cell subset or site, from its label and the paper: memory CD4+ T cells, CD4+CD45RO+CD25-. The chain was built from TRBV20-1 and TRBJ1-6; tentative D gene TRBD1, with 6 bases matching. This receptor was identified in a female donor with breast cancer. The nucleotide sequence is TGCAGTGCTAGAGACGCAGGGGACTATAATTCACCCCTCCACTTT. Its coded protein is CSARDAGDYNSPLHF.